This TCR beta chain was captured in a study of Graves' ophthalmopathy and Graves' hyperthyroidism. General study points: The model achieved 70.59% sensitivity and approximately 74% specificity for ophthalmopathy progression. Stable hyperthyroidism and ophthalmopathy were told apart by a 13-signature model, which achieved 85% to 90% sensitivity and roughly 80% specificity.

Amplification targeted the TCR beta CDR3 regions, with RNA transcripts as the source material. After a first-round RT-PCR with HTBI primers, a second-round multiplex PCR was run. TCRdb used MiXCR to reprocess the multiplex PCR reads, holding one entry per CDR3 protein. The table includes 400,000 to 450,000 distinct CDR3 sequences, under 25% detected once. This clonotype was seen repeatedly, ten times or more. Its antigen is not known. Participants with hyperthyroidism, aged 18 to 65, were newly diagnosed with under 2 months' duration. Reliance was placed on clinical symptoms, serum thyroxine, TRAb, thyroid ultrasound and orbital computed tomography for diagnosis. The V end was cut by 3 bases, the J end by 2 bases, with 19 bases between. Germline assignment: CDR1 DFQATT and CDR2 SNEGSKA (reference sequence). The CDR3 totals 16 residues.

Sequencing input: peripheral blood. The origin of this receptor is a woman in her late teens or twenties with stable Graves' hyperthyroidism. This chain connects TRBV20-1 to TRBJ2-5; D is perhaps TRBD2 (6 bases). In DNA, the CDR3 is TGCAGTGCTAGGATGGGTAGGAGGGTCCATCAAGAGACCCAGTACTTC. It translates to CSARMGRRVHQETQYF.